These T cell receptor beta chains were read from a single sample in a study of blood T cell repertoires in COVID-19. Using immunoSEQ multiplex PCR, the repertoire was profiled, and TCRdb retains in-frame clones only, with some absent. The sample yields over 600,000 clones, just under 90% seen once. Sequencing was done on a sample of peripheral blood. These receptors all come from a woman between 18 and 29 years old with acute or convalescent COVID-19. CDR3s include the opening cysteine and the closing phenylalanine or tryptophan. A D gene is named only where the DNA matches it firmly.

v_call,d_call,j_call,cdr3_aa
TRBV19,NA,TRBJ1-4,CASSIYRGRVSTNEKLFF
TRBV30,TRBD2,TRBJ2-3,CAWSVGGGPIDTQYF
TRBV5-1,TRBD1,TRBJ1-1,CASSGTGYTEAFF
TRBV2,NA,TRBJ1-4,CASLRLLNEKLFF
TRBV25-1,NA,TRBJ2-1,CASSEAREQFF
TRBV4-3,TRBD1,TRBJ1-6,CASSQDAGGWNSPLHF
TRBV4-1,NA,TRBJ2-7,CASSQIPPYTGDDYEQYF
TRBV18,NA,TRBJ1-2,CATTKTGNYGYTF
TRBV11-2,NA,TRBJ2-7,CASSFLGTSYEQYF
TRBV7-6,NA,TRBJ2-1,CASSPRRGGSSYNEQFF
TRBV10-3,NA,TRBJ2-7,CAISESQHPYEQYF
TRBV5-5,NA,TRBJ2-5,CASSYHRDPQETQYF
TRBV4-1,NA,TRBJ2-7,CARIADEQYF
TRBV27,TRBD1,TRBJ1-4,CASSRFARTGRNEKLFF
TRBV4-1,TRBD1,TRBJ1-5,CASSQDPGRGPSSFNQPQHF
TRBV7-9,NA,TRBJ1-2,CASSSTSLLSRYTF
TRBV5-1,TRBD2,TRBJ2-7,CASSPVAPGGEQYF
TRBV2,NA,TRBJ1-5,CASSNDRIGDQPQHF
TRBV12-3/TRBV12-4,NA,TRBJ1-2,CASSFGPGAGYTF
TRBV4-1,TRBD1,TRBJ1-3,CASSQGVRDRDRGNTIYF
TRBV23-1,NA,TRBJ1-2,CASSQLPEVGGGYTF
TRBV19,TRBD1,TRBJ1-1,CASTPTGQNTEAFF
TRBV5-5,NA,TRBJ2-6,CASSLEGSGANVLTF
TRBV29-1,NA,TRBJ2-7,CSVRTDSADEQYF
TRBV4-3,NA,TRBJ2-1,CASSREDLTSNNEQFF
TRBV6-5,NA,TRBJ1-3,CASSSAGDSGNTIYF
TRBV2,NA,TRBJ1-2,CASRLEQGFNYGYTF
TRBV7-2,NA,TRBJ1-5,CASSFGVSNQPQHF
TRBV24-1,TRBD1,TRBJ2-1,CATSDSDRGDLNEQFF
TRBV3-1/TRBV3-2,NA,TRBJ2-7,CASSQSDRGEQYF
TRBV10-3,NA,TRBJ1-4,CAISESRAGATNEKLFF
TRBV30,NA,TRBJ2-7,CAWGTGFPKEQYF
TRBV6-2/TRBV6-3,TRBD2,TRBJ2-3,CASSYSARAARGGRDTQYF